Each of the 22 T cell receptor beta chains below was sequenced from the same sample in a study of shared clonotypes between healthy human individuals. The protocol was immunoSEQ multiplex PCR, while the TCRdb copy is restricted to in-frame clones and leaves out a portion. This sample yields about 680,000 clones, of which about 80% are seen a single time; around 1.8% belongs to the top ten. The sequencing sample was made of memory CD4+ T cells sorted from blood. Subset indicated: CD45RA-negative fraction. The receptor set was obtained from a woman aged 25 to 39 in good health.

This clone was picked up a small number of times. The J gene is TRBJ2-3, the V gene TRBV30; D gene uncertain. Per germline, CDR1 GTSNPN and CDR2 SVGIG (reference sequence). Trimming pared 8 bases from V and 2 bases from J, leaving 14 bases between. This CDR3 is built from 13 residues. The CDR3 DNA reads as TGTGCCCGGACGGAGCGTAACACAGATACGCAGTATTTT. Translated: CARTERNTDTQYF.

This sequence joins TRBV29-1 and TRBJ2-6; D possibly corresponds to TRBD1 (6 bases). V lost 8 bases and J lost 0, with 17 bases in between. The CDR3 totals 16 residues. Per the germline V gene, CDR1 is SQVTM and CDR2 is ANQGSEA. CDR3 nucleotides: TGCAGCATCCGGGACACTTCTGCCTCTGGGGCCAACGTCCTGACTTTC. Translated: CSIRDTSASGANVLTF. Drawing the rest from reference TRBV29-1 and TRBJ2-6, the complete variable domain is SAVISQKPSRDICQRGTSLTIQCQVDSQVTMMFWYRQQPGQSLTLIATANQGSEATYESGFVIDKFPISRPNLTFSTLTVSNMSPEDSSIYLCSIRDTSASGANVLTFGAGSRLTVL.

J is TRBJ2-7 and V is TRBV5-1, with TRBD2 identical over 8 bases. Trimming at V came to 2 bases and at J to 1 base, leaving 8 bases not matched to a gene. This CDR3 has 16 amino acids. The V gene's germline CDR1 is SGHRS and CDR2 YFSETQ. The CDR3 region has the DNA TGCGCCAGCAGCTTAACGGCAGCGGGAGCGTCCTACGAGCAGTACTTC. It yields the protein CASSLTAAGASYEQYF.

Here the CDR3 DNA reads TGTGCCAGCTCAAGCTCACAGGGCCTAGGAGAGCAGTACTTC. It specifies CASSSSQGLGEQYF. This chain joins TRBV18 and TRBJ2-7; tentative D call: TRBD1 (6 bases). Trimming removed 5 bases at V and 7 bases at J, with 18 bases between. Germline loops: CDR1 KGHSH, CDR2 LQKENI. The CDR3 totals 14 residues.

V gene TRBV18 combines with J gene TRBJ2-5, with D perhaps given as TRBD1 or TRBD2 (5 bases each). From germline, CDR1 is KGHSH and CDR2 LQKENI. There are 13 residues in the CDR3. The V end was cut by 3 bases, the J end by 3 bases, with 8 bases between. CDR3 protein: CASSPGPKETQYF. CDR3 DNA sequence: TGTGCCAGCTCACCGGGACCCAAAGAGACCCAGTACTTC. Filled out from reference TRBV18 and TRBJ2-5, the complete variable domain reads NAGVMQNPRHLVRRRGQEARLRCSPMKGHSHVYWYRQLPEEGLKFMVYLQKENIIDESGMPKERFSAEFPKEGPSILRIQQVVRGDSAAYFCASSPGPKETQYFGPGTRLLVL.

This clone occurred once. The V call is TRBV11-2, the J call TRBJ1-1; tentative D call: TRBD1 (5 bases). This CDR3 region has 15 residues. The germline gives CDR1 SGHAT, CDR2 FQNNGV. V shed 1 base and J shed 1 base, with 10 bases lying between them. CDR3 in amino acids: CASSLAAGRNTEAFF. CDR3 nucleotide sequence: TGTGCCAGCAGCTTAGCGGCAGGGAGGAACACTGAAGCTTTCTTT.

V is TRBV19 and J is TRBJ2-1; tentative D call: TRBD1 (6 bases). The germline CDR1 and CDR2 sequences are LNHDA and SQIVND (reference sequence). This CDR3 is 14 amino acids long. V was clipped by 3 bases and J by 4 bases, with 10 bases between them. For the CDR3, the DNA is TGTGCCAGTAGTATGGGGGACATTTACAATGAGCAGTTCTTC. This gives the protein CASSMGDIYNEQFF.

Note on this clone: A much more abundant neighbour one base away suggests this may be a read error. This rearrangement joins TRBV4-2 to TRBJ2-2; 9 nucleotides agree with TRBD2. The CDR3 sequence is 15 residues long. The V gene's germline CDR1 is LGHNA and CDR2 YNFKEQ. Trimming removed 4 bases from V and 1 base from J; junction bases left unmatched: 1. This CDR3 is CASSPTSGNTGELFF. The CDR3, as DNA: TGTGCCAGCAGCCCGACTAGCGGGAACACCGGGGAGCTGTTTTTT.

In the case of this clone: Other DNA sequences within the sample encode an identical CDR3. The chain uses TRBV7-9 and TRBJ2-4; a possible D gene is TRBD2 (6 bases). This CDR3 comprises 15 residues. V lost 1 base to trimming and J lost 6 bases, with 13 bases between them. Germline CDR1 SEHNR, CDR2 FQNEAQ (reference sequence). The CDR3 here is CASSLVRGGINIQYF. CDR3 DNA: TGTGCCAGCAGCTTAGTGCGGGGAGGAATAAACATTCAGTACTTC.

This sequence joins TRBV28 and TRBJ2-2; TRBD2 aligns across 7 bases. The length of the CDR3 is 16 residues. V was pared by 3 bases and J by 0 bases, with 4 bases of the junction left unmatched. CDR1 is MDHEN and CDR2 is SYDVKM in the germline V gene. CDR3 sequence (DNA): TGTGCCAGCAGTTTCGGACTAGGTCCGAACACCGGGGAGCTGTTTTTT. Translating it yields CASSFGLGPNTGELFF.

V and J are TRBV7-3 and TRBJ2-3; the D is unclear. Trimming left V 5 bases short and J 0 bases short, with 3 bases between. CDR3 length: 12 residues. The germline gives CDR1 SGHTA, CDR2 FQGTGA. The CDR3 spells CASSSSTDTQYF. For the CDR3, the DNA is TGTGCCAGCAGCAGTAGCACAGATACGCAGTATTTT.

The CDR3 sequence is CASSARGRETQYF. The CDR3 bases are TGTGCCAGCAGTGCGAGGGGCAGGGAGACCCAGTACTTC. The chain recombines TRBV6-1 with TRBJ2-5; D is tentatively TRBD1 or TRBD2 (5 bases each). The CDR3 covers 13 residues. CDR1 and CDR2 from the germline V gene are MNHNS and SASEGT. V was clipped by 4 bases and J by 5 bases, with 11 bases between them.

This clone was observed once. The chain is built from TRBV2 and TRBJ2-7; D unresolved. Germline loops: CDR1 SNHLY, CDR2 FYNNEI. CDR3 length equals 13 residues. V dropped 4 bases and J dropped 0 bases, with 7 bases sitting between them. The CDR3 reads CASSGLSSYEQYF. The CDR3 coding sequence is TGTGCCAGCAGTGGATTGAGCTCCTACGAGCAGTACTTC.

This rearrangement joins TRBV7-9 to TRBJ2-1, with D tentatively TRBD2 (5 bases). CDR1 and CDR2 (germline): SEHNR, FQNEAQ (reference sequence). The CDR3 loop spans 14 amino acids. V was pared by 2 bases and J by 6 bases, with 11 bases between. The CDR3 sequence: CASSLRRLGNEQFF. The DNA for the CDR3 is TGTGCCAGCAGCTTACGGAGGCTTGGCAATGAGCAGTTCTTC.

The chain combines TRBV5-1 with TRBJ2-7; 7 nucleotides match TRBD2. CDR3 size: 12 residues. Germline lookup yields CDR1 SGHRS and CDR2 YFSETQ. The V gene end was trimmed by 5 bases and the J gene end by 9 bases; junction bases not matched to a gene: 8. CDR3 sequence: CASSPLAGSQYF. CDR3 nucleotide sequence: TGCGCCAGCAGTCCCTTAGCGGGTTCGCAGTACTTC.

V gene TRBV15 combines with J gene TRBJ1-1, with 7 bases matching TRBD1. Germline V gene sequence: CDR1 LNHNV, CDR2 YYDKDF (reference sequence). This CDR3 has 16 amino acids. Trimming took 3 bases from V and 2 from J; bases not matched to a gene: 9. CDR3 bases: TGTGCCACCAGCAGTGGGGACAGAAGAACCAACACTGAAGCTTTCTTT. The encoded protein is CATSSGDRRTNTEAFF.

V gene TRBV6-6 combines with J gene TRBJ1-2; no reliable D call. V was shortened by 8 bases and J by 3 bases, with 7 bases between the two germline ends. This CDR3 has 11 residues. Germline V lookup: CDR1 MNHNY, CDR2 SVGAGI (reference sequence). The CDR3, as DNA: TGTGCCAGCGGGCCGGACTATGGCTACACCTTC. Protein: CASGPDYGYTF.

The V and J genes are TRBV7-2 and TRBJ1-5; TRBD1 is a possible D gene (6 bases). Germline V CDR1 and CDR2: SGHTA, FQGNSA. The germline V and J ends were trimmed by 1 base and 7 bases, with 11 bases remaining between them. The CDR3 covers 14 residues. As DNA, the CDR3 is TGTGCCAGCAGCTTAGAAACAGGGAGACAGCCCCAGCATTTT. It translates to CASSLETGRQPQHF.

This chain joins TRBV5-1 and TRBJ2-3, with 7 bases aligning to TRBD1. Trimming cost V 4 bases and J 2 bases; bases outside gene matches: 4. Germline CDR1 SGHRS, CDR2 YFSETQ. CDR3 length: 14 residues. This CDR3 reads CASSLQGITDTQYF. DNA for the CDR3: TGCGCCAGCAGCCTACAGGGGATCACAGATACGCAGTATTTT.

CDR3 sequence reads: CAGQGPTEAFF. CDR3 sequence (DNA): TGTGCCGGACAGGGACCCACTGAAGCTTTCTTT. This sequence joins TRBV30 and TRBJ1-1; 8 bases are shared with TRBD1. Germline CDR1 reads GTSNPN; CDR2 reads SVGIG (reference sequence). The length of the CDR3 is 11 residues. J gave up 4 bases and V 8 bases, and 3 bases lay outside the gene matches.

The V call is TRBV5-4, the J call TRBJ2-7; 8 nucleotides match TRBD1. Germline lookup yields CDR1 SGHNT and CDR2 YYREEE (reference sequence). The CDR3 has 16 amino acids. The trim removed 0 bases at V and 3 bases at J, leaving 8 bases unmatched. The CDR3 here is CASSLGGQVSYYEQYF. CDR3 nucleotides: TGTGCCAGCAGCTTGGGGGGACAGGTTTCCTACTACGAGCAGTACTTC.

J is TRBJ1-4 and V is TRBV6-1; D is undetermined. Germline V gene data show CDR1 as MNHNS and CDR2 as SASEGT. CDR3 length equals 14 residues. V gave up 5 bases and J gave up 8 bases, with 15 bases separating them. In nucleotides, the CDR3 is TGTGCCAGCAGTACTGCCCTGTGGGAGGAAAAACTGTTTTTT. Translated, it gives CASSTALWEEKLFF.